This TCR beta chain was obtained from a study of cytomegalovirus exposure and HLA in healthy donors. The PCR was carried out with 60 Vbeta primers and 13 Jbeta primers. Generated by immunoSEQ multiplex PCR, the TCRdb table keeps only in-frame clones and is missing some. Here the sample spans roughly 100,000 clones, 60% to 80% being singletons. Study results and limitations: A few chains tied to CMV proved CMV antigen-specific in vitro. Both high specificity and high sensitivity reportedly marked the classifier's diagnosis of cytomegalovirus status.

Points on this clone: Its antigen is undetermined.

What was sequenced was PBMCs. The sequence was collected from a man in his 60s in good health and CMV-seronegative.

The CDR3 region is CSVAGLADTDTQYF. The DNA for the CDR3 is TGCAGCGTTGCTGGACTAGCGGACACAGATACGCAGTATTTT. The genes are TRBV29-1 and TRBJ2-3, with 10 positions matching TRBD2. The CDR3 loop spans 14 amino acids. Unmatched junction bases numbered 3, after V lost 4 bases and J lost 2 bases. Germline lookup yields CDR1 SQVTM and CDR2 ANQGSEA.